This T cell receptor (beta chain) was documented in a study of T cell responses to AZD1222 COVID-19 vaccine. The protocol was immunoSEQ multiplex PCR, while the TCRdb copy is restricted to in-frame clones and leaves out a portion. This table holds more than 80,000 clones, approximately 90% found once. It was second doses at about 4 or about 12 weeks that were pooled. Concerning this clone: Its antigen is currently unknown.

Study results and limitations: The donors showed a predominance of white British ancestry and of females, with possible underestimation of clonal diversity. All repertoire sampling was performed exclusively after the peak T cell response.

The starting material was peripheral blood, obtained 28 days after the second AZD1222 dose. This TCR was recovered from an adult who received the AZD1222 COVID-19 vaccine.

The CDR3 DNA follows: TGTGCCTGGAGTGTACCGACCGGGACAGGCAACCCTTTCGCTTATGGCTACACCTTC. It codes for CAWSVPTGTGNPFAYGYTF. V gene TRBV30 combines with J gene TRBJ1-2, with TRBD1 matching 8 bases. Looked up from germline, CDR1 is GTSNPN and CDR2 is SVGIG (reference sequence). The CDR3 contains 19 residues. The junction had 20 bases not matched to a gene; V was cut back by 0 bases and J by 5 bases.